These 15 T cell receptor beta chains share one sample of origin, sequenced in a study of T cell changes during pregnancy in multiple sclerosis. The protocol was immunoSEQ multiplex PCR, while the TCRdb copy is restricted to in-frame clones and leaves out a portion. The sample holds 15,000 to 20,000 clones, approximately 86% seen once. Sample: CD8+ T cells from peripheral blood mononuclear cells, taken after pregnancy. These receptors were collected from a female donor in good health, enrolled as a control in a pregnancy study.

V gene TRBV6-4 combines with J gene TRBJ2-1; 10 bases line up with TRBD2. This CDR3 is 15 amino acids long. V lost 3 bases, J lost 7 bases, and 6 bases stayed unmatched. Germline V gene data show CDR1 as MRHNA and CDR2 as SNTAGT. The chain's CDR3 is CASSDKAGGSNEQFF. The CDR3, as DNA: TGTGCCAGCAGTGATAAAGCGGGGGGGTCTAATGAGCAGTTCTTC.

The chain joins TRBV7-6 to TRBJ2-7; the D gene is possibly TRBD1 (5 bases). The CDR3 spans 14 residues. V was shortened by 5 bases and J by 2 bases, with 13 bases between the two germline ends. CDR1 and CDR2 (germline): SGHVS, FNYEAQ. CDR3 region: CASSLSPQAYEQYF. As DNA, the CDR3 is TGTGCCAGCAGCCTCTCGCCACAGGCCTACGAGCAGTACTTC. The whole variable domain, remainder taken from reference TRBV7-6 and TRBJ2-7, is GAGVSQSPRYKVTKRGQDVALRCDPISGHVSLYWYRQALGQGPEFLTYFNYEAQQDKSGLPNDRFSAERPEGSISTLTIQRTEQRDSAMYRCASSLSPQAYEQYFGPGTRLTVT.

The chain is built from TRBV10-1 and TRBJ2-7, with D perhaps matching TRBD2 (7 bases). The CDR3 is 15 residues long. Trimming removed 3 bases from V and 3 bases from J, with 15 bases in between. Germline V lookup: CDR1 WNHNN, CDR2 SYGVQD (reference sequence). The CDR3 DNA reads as TGCGCCAGCAGTGATGGCGCGGGGGCCCTCTACGAGCAGTACTTC. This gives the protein CASSDGAGALYEQYF.

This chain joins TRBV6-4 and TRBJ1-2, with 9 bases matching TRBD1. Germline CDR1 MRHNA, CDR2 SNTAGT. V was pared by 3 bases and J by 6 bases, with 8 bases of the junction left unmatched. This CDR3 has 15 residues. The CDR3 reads CASSEGGTGSNGYTF. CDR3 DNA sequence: TGTGCCAGCAGTGAAGGGGGGACAGGGTCTAATGGCTACACCTTC.

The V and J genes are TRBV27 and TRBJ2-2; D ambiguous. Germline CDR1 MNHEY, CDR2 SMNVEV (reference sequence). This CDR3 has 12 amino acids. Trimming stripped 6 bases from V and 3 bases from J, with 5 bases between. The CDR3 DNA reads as TGTGCCAGCAGGAGAGACACCGGGGAGCTGTTTTTT. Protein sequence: CASRRDTGELFF.

The CDR3 sequence: CASSPSGGATDTQYF. The CDR3 coding sequence is TGTGCCAGCAGCCCCAGCGGGGGGGCGACAGATACGCAGTATTTT. V is TRBV7-9 and J is TRBJ2-3, with 10 nucleotides matching TRBD2. The J segment lost 3 bases and the V segment lost 5 bases, leaving 5 bases of the junction unmatched. CDR3 length: 15 amino acids. Germline values: CDR1 SEHNR, CDR2 FQNEAQ (reference sequence).

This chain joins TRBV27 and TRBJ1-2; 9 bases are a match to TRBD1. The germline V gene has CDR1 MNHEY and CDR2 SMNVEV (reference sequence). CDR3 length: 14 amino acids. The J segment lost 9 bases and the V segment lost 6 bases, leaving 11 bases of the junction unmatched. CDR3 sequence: CASSPLEGTGSYTF. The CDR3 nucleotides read TGTGCCAGCAGCCCTCTGGAAGGGACAGGGAGCTACACCTTC.

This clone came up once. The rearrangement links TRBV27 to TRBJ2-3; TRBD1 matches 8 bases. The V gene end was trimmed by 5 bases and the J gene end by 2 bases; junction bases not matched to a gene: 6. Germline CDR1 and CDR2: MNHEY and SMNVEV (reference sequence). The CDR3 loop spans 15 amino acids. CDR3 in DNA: TGTGCCAGCAGTCTGATGGACAGGGCCACAGATACGCAGTATTTT. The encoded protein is CASSLMDRATDTQYF.

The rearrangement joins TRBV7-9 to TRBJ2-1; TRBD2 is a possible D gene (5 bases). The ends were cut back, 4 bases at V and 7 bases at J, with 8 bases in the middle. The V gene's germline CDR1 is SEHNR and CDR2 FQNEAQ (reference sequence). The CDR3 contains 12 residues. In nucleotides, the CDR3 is TGTGCCAGCAGCTCGGGGAGAAATGAGCAGTTCTTC. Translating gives CASSSGRNEQFF.

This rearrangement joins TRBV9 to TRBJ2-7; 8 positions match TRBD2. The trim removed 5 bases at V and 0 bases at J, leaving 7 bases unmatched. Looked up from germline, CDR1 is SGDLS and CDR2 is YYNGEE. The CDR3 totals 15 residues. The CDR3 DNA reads TGTGCCAGCAGTCCGGGGGGGGACAACTCCTACGAGCAGTACTTC. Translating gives CASSPGGDNSYEQYF.

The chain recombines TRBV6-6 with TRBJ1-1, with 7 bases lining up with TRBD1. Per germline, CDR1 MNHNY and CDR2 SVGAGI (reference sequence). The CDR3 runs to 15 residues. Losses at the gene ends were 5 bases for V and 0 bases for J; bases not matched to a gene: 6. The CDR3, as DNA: TGTGCCAGCAGTCCCATTGACAGGGTGAACACTGAAGCTTTCTTT. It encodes CASSPIDRVNTEAFF.

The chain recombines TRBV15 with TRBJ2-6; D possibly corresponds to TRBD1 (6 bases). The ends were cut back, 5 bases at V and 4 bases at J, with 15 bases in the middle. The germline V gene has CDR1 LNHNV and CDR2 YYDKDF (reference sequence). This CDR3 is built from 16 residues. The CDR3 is CATSLRQGTGANVLTF. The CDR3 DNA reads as TGTGCCACCAGCCTGCGGCAGGGGACGGGGGCCAACGTCCTGACTTTC.

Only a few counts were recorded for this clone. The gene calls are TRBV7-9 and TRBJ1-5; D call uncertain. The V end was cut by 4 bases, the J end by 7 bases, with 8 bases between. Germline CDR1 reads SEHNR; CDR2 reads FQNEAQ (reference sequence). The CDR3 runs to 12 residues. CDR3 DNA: TGTGCCAGCAGCTCATTTAGCCAGCCCCAGCATTTT. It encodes CASSSFSQPQHF. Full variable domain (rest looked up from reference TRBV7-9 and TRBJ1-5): DTGVSQNPRHKITKRGQNVTFRCDPISEHNRLYWYRQTLGQGPEFLTYFQNEAQLEKSRLLSDRFSAERPKGSFSTLEIQRTEQGDSAMYLCASSSFSQPQHFGDGTRLSIL.

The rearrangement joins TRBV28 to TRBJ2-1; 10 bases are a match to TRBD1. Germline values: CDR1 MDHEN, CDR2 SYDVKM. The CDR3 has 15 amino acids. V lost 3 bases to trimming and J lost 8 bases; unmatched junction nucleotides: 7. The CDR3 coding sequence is TGTGCCAGCAGTTTGATGGGGACAGGGGAGGATGAGCAGTTCTTC. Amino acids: CASSLMGTGEDEQFF. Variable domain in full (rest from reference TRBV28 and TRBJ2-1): DVKVTQSSRYLVKRTGEKVFLECVQDMDHENMFWYRQDPGLGLRLIYFSYDVKMKEKGDIPEGYSVSREKKERFSLILESASTNQTSMYLCASSLMGTGEDEQFFGPGTRLTVL.

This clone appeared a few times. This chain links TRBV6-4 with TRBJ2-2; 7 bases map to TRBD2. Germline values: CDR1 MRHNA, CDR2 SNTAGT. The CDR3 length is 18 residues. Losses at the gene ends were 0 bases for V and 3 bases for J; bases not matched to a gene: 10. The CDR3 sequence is CASSDSGSPSGHTGELFF. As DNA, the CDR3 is TGTGCCAGCAGTGACTCAGGTTCGCCTAGCGGACACACCGGGGAGCTGTTTTTT.